These T cell receptor beta chains were read from a single sample in a study of OX40 agonist ivuxolimab in advanced cancers. The protocol was immunoSEQ multiplex PCR, while the TCRdb copy is restricted to in-frame clones and leaves out a portion. The sample holds roughly 74,000 clones, over 80% seen once. The sample here was CD4+ or CD8+ T cells sorted from blood, taken in a trial of the OX40 agonist ivuxolimab. These receptors all come from an adult with an advanced solid tumor such as melanoma, head and neck, liver or kidney cancer. CDR3s include the opening cysteine and the closing phenylalanine or tryptophan. D genes are given only for firm matches. The size field is filled for only some rows; it gives once, few, many or a size class.

j_call v_call d_call cdr3_length clone_size cdr3_aa cdr3_nt
TRBJ2-1 TRBV5-8 TRBD2 18 once CASSRGGPGLAGIVEQFF TGTGCCAGCAGCCGGGGGGGCCCGGGACTAGCGGGAATTGTTGAGCAGTTCTTC
TRBJ2-7 TRBV5-1 TRBD1 16 . CASSLARTGGIYEQYF TGCGCCAGCAGCTTGGCCAGGACAGGGGGCATCTACGAGCAGTACTTC
TRBJ2-3 TRBV19 . 10 . CASGWDTQYF TGTGCCAGTGGTTGGGATACGCAGTATTTT
TRBJ1-3 TRBV5-1 . 14 . CASSLGQTGNTIYF TGCGCCAGCAGCTTGGGGCAGACAGGAAACACCATATATTTT
TRBJ1-2 TRBV29-1 . 13 few CSVESGGLGGYTF TGCAGCGTTGAATCGGGGGGCTTGGGTGGCTACACCTTC
TRBJ2-1 TRBV5-1 . 15 once CASSLKQEVGNEQFF TGCGCCAGCAGCTTGAAACAGGAAGTGGGGAATGAGCAGTTCTTC
TRBJ1-3 TRBV7-2 TRBD1 18 . CASSAQPPGQSSGNTIYF TGTGCCAGCAGCGCACAGCCACCGGGACAGTCCTCTGGAAACACCATATATTTT
TRBJ1-1 TRBV7-2 . 14 . CASSFRGLNTEAFF TGTGCCAGCAGCTTCAGGGGATTGAACACTGAAGCTTTCTTT
TRBJ2-3 TRBV29-1 TRBD2 15 . CSVGTSGGTGDTQYF TGCAGCGTTGGGACTAGCGGGGGAACAGGGGATACGCAGTATTTT
TRBJ2-3 TRBV6-6 TRBD1 15 . CASSLDRGLGDTQYF TGTGCCAGCAGTCTGGACAGGGGGCTTGGAGATACGCAGTATTTT
TRBJ2-5 TRBV18 . 15 . CASSPGRGDQETQYF TGTGCCAGCTCACCAGGCCGCGGGGACCAAGAGACCCAGTACTTC
TRBJ1-5 TRBV30 . 14 . CAWSEKQVHQPQHF TGTGCCTGGAGTGAGAAACAGGTTCATCAGCCCCAGCATTTT
TRBJ1-5 TRBV10-3 . 12 . CAISGSNQPQHF TGTGCCATCAGTGGCAGCAATCAGCCCCAGCATTTT
TRBJ2-7 TRBV7-8 TRBD1 17 . CASSQRGAGQGTYEQYF TGTGCCAGCAGCCAACGGGGCGCGGGACAGGGGACCTACGAGCAGTACTTC
TRBJ2-4 TRBV6-1 . 17 . CASSGLQGRLAKNIQYF TGTGCCAGCAGTGGACTACAGGGTCGGTTAGCCAAAAACATTCAGTACTTC
TRBJ2-5 TRBV5-1 TRBD2 16 . CASSLATSGEKETQYF TGCGCCAGCAGCTTGGCAACTAGCGGAGAAAAAGAGACCCAGTACTTC
TRBJ2-7 TRBV6-6 . 12 . CASNEILGEQYF TGTGCCAGCAACGAGATCCTAGGCGAGCAGTACTTC
TRBJ2-5 TRBV5-1 . 13 . CASSLAGEKTQYF TGCGCCAGCAGCTTGGCCGGGGAAAAGACCCAGTACTTC
TRBJ2-6 TRBV5-1 . 15 once CASSSQNSGANVLTF TGCGCCAGCAGCTCTCAAAACTCTGGGGCCAACGTCCTGACTTTC
TRBJ2-5 TRBV30 TRBD2 15 . CAWSVGLAGSETQYF TGTGCCTGGAGTGTCGGCCTAGCGGGGTCAGAGACCCAGTACTTC
TRBJ1-2 TRBV14 TRBD1 16 once CASSQDWMAGGYGYTF TGTGCCAGCAGCCAAGATTGGATGGCAGGGGGTTATGGCTACACCTTC
TRBJ1-1 TRBV6-5 . 14 . CASGISGRNTEAFF TGTGCCAGCGGTATTTCCGGGAGGAACACTGAAGCTTTCTTT
TRBJ1-6 TRBV2 . 16 . CASSESPGVIGSPLHF TGTGCCAGCAGTGAGAGCCCCGGGGTCATAGGTTCACCCCTCCACTTT
TRBJ1-1 TRBV7-2 TRBD1 14 . CASSWGQRNTEAFF TGTGCCAGCAGCTGGGGACAGAGGAACACTGAAGCTTTCTTT
TRBJ2-1 TRBV19 . 18 . CASSISGLGLGLRNEQFF TGTGCCAGTAGTATATCGGGTTTGGGGCTAGGGCTCCGGAATGAGCAGTTCTTC
TRBJ2-7 TRBV27 TRBD1 15 . CASRDRDRGFSEQYF TGTGCCAGCAGAGACCGGGACAGGGGATTCTCCGAGCAGTACTTC
TRBJ2-3 TRBV5-1 . 14 once CASGSGGHTDTQYF TGCGCCAGCGGGTCTGGCGGACACACAGATACGCAGTATTTT
TRBJ2-3 TRBV25-1 TRBD2 17 . CASSEFKRGTSTDTQYF TGTGCCAGCAGTGAATTCAAGCGGGGGACTAGCACAGATACGCAGTATTTT
TRBJ2-3 TRBV4-1 . 19 . CASSQETPPGGQGTDTQYF TGCGCCAGCAGCCAAGAGACCCCCCCCGGGGGGCAGGGCACAGATACGCAGTATTTT
TRBJ2-3 TRBV20-1 . 11 . CSARDTDTQYF TGCAGTGCTCGGGACACAGATACGCAGTATTTT
TRBJ1-5 TRBV30 . 13 . CAWSKSYNQPQHF TGTGCCTGGAGTAAAAGTTATAATCAGCCCCAGCATTTT
TRBJ1-1 TRBV11-2 TRBD1 14 few CASSARQGNTEAFF TGTGCCAGCAGCGCCCGACAGGGGAACACTGAAGCTTTCTTT
TRBJ1-1 TRBV15 . 15 . CATSRGGGGSPEAFF TGTGCCACCAGCCGAGGAGGGGGAGGGAGTCCTGAAGCTTTCTTT
TRBJ2-7 TRBV6-5 TRBD1 15 . CASSYGGTGGDEQYF TGTGCCAGCAGTTACGGTGGGACAGGGGGCGACGAGCAGTACTTC
TRBJ2-5 TRBV12-5 TRBD2 13 . CASMSGSQETQYF TGTGCTAGTATGAGCGGGAGCCAAGAGACCCAGTACTTC
TRBJ1-2 TRBV23-1 . 13 once CASSHPGANGYTF TGCGCCAGCAGTCATCCAGGGGCCAATGGCTACACCTTC
TRBJ2-5 TRBV29-1 TRBD2 14 . CSVRTGGIQETQYF TGCAGCGTAAGAACGGGAGGGATCCAAGAGACCCAGTACTTC
TRBJ2-7 TRBV12-5 . 13 . CASGFWGPYEQYF TGTGCTAGTGGTTTTTGGGGTCCCTACGAGCAGTACTTC
TRBJ2-4 TRBV18 TRBD2 20 . CASSPLPGLAGIGSKNIQYF TGTGCCAGCTCACCTCTCCCGGGACTAGCGGGAATTGGGTCCAAAAACATTCAGTACTTC
TRBJ2-1 TRBV29-1 . 16 . CSVAPIRDWPYNEQFF TGCAGCGTTGCCCCAATTAGGGACTGGCCCTACAATGAGCAGTTCTTC
TRBJ2-5 TRBV18 TRBD1 15 . CASSRNRGRQETQYF TGTGCCAGCTCAAGAAACAGGGGGCGGCAAGAGACCCAGTACTTC
TRBJ1-1 TRBV5-4 . 15 . CASSPPIMDGTEAFF TGTGCCAGCAGCCCTCCTATCATGGACGGCACTGAAGCTTTCTTT
TRBJ1-2 TRBV30 . 11 . CAWRGAYGYTF TGTGCCTGGAGGGGGGCTTATGGCTACACCTTC
TRBJ2-3 TRBV9 . 12 . CASSSRTDTQYF TGTGCCAGCAGCTCACGCACAGATACGCAGTATTTT
TRBJ2-1 TRBV19 . 16 . CASSPPQGWSYNEQFF TGTGCCAGTAGTCCCCCTCAGGGGTGGAGCTACAATGAGCAGTTCTTC
TRBJ1-2 TRBV6-1 . 14 . CASSEGEFNYGYTF TGTGCCAGCAGTGAAGGGGAGTTCAACTATGGCTACACCTTC
TRBJ1-1 TRBV18 . 14 . CASSPSYSNTEAFF TGTGCCAGCTCACCCAGCTATTCGAACACTGAAGCTTTCTTT
TRBJ2-2 TRBV10-1 . 15 . CASSESSANTGELFF TGCGCCAGCAGTGAGTCGAGCGCGAACACCGGGGAGCTGTTTTTT
TRBJ2-5 TRBV6-6 . 15 . CASSQPRTVGETQYF TGTGCCAGCAGCCAACCGCGGACGGTTGGGGAGACCCAGTACTTC
TRBJ2-5 TRBV14 TRBD1 16 . CASSQDLGQGMETQYF TGTGCCAGCAGCCAAGATTTAGGACAGGGCATGGAGACCCAGTACTTC
TRBJ2-1 TRBV29-1 . 12 . CSVRTFYNEQFF TGCAGCGTCAGGACTTTTTACAATGAGCAGTTCTTC